Included here is one T cell receptor (beta chain) sequence, with context. What it binds is unknown. CDR3 length: 20 residues. Trimming took 3 bases from V and 3 from J, leaving 29 bases between them. Germline CDR1 reads MDHEN; CDR2 reads SYDVKM. The data stem from a study of glioma-infiltrating T cells. The wider study: Presurgical dexamethasone in glioma patients lasted six or fewer days.

Findings of the study overall: Above-expected tissue-blood divergence occurred in all gliomas, most in low-grade ones. CDR3 overlap between tissue and blood was very small.

The iRepertoire nested amplicon-rescue multiplex PCR amplified TCR alpha and beta CDR3s from RNA. Each CDR3 protein gets one entry after TCRdb re-called the multiplex PCR reads with MiXCR. The table includes about 410,000 distinct CDR3 sequences, less than 50% detected once. The chain is built from TRBV28 and TRBJ1-1; D is ambiguous. Source material: glioma tissue, nonneoplastic brain tissue, or PBMCs (not recorded which). This TCR was recovered from a human donor with low-grade glioma or glioblastoma, undergoing nonglioma brain surgery, or in good health (not recorded which). In DNA form, the CDR3 reads TGTGCCAGCAGTTTTGGAAGGTTTCGGGTTGAGTGGAGGAGAGACACTGAAGCTTTCTTT. Translating gives CASSFGRFRVEWRRDTEAFF.